This T cell receptor beta chain was sequenced during a study of technical replicates of blood from a few donors. Clones were sequenced by immunoSEQ multiplex PCR, and TCRdb holds only the in-frame ones, with some missing. The sample lists 65,000 to 90,000 clones; around 94% were seen once. This clone appeared a single time. V lost 9 bases and J lost 3; bases outside the gene matches: 12. CDR3 size: 15 residues. CDR1 is LNHDA and CDR2 is SQIVND in the germline V gene (reference sequence). This sequence joins TRBV19 and TRBJ2-3; 7 bases agree with TRBD1. The receptor comes from a human donor in good health. Sequences were obtained from T cells isolated from PBMCs. The CDR3 spells CASRRQGYGTDTQYF. CDR3 sequence (DNA): TGTGCCAGCAGGAGACAGGGTTATGGGACAGATACGCAGTATTTT. The full variable domain, completed using reference TRBV19 and TRBJ2-3, is DGGITQSPKYLFRKEGQNVTLSCEQNLNHDAMYWYRQDPGQGLRLIYYSQIVNDFQKGDIAEGYSVSREKKESFPLTVTSAQKNPTAFYLCASRRQGYGTDTQYFGPGTRLTVL.